This paragraph reports one T cell receptor beta chain. As yet, its antigen is unknown. These data come from a study of T cell repertoires in cytomegalovirus infection. TCRdb used MiXCR to reprocess the reads, holding one entry per CDR3 protein. The sample has 150,000 or so distinct CDR3 sequences; over 25% are singletons. The clonotype was recovered from a human donor in good health (CMV status not recorded). Some clones in this sample may be carry-over from other donors' samples. This specimen consisted of CD8+ T cells from cultured PBMCs, obtained from culture after CMV antigen stimulation.

As DNA, the CDR3 is TGCGCCAGCAGCCAAGTATGGGCGCCCTATGGCTACACCTTC. Translating gives CASSQVWAPYGYTF. The chain is built from TRBV4-1 and TRBJ1-2; D is unclear. The germline gives CDR1 MGHRA, CDR2 YSYEKL. CDR3 size: 14 residues. Trimming left V 1 base short and J 4 bases short, with 10 bases between.